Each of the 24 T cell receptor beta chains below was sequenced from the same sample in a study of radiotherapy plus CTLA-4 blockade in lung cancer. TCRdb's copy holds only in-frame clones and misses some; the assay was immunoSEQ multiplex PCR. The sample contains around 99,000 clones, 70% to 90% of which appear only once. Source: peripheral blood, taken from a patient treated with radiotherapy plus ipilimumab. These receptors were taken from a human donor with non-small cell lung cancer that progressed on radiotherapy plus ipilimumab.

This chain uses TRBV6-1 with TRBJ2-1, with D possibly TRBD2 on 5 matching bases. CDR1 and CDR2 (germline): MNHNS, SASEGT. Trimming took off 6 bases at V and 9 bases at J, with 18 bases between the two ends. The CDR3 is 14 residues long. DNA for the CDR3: TGTGCCAGCAGCGTGAGGGCCGACATGAGTGAGCAGTTCTTC. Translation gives CASSVRADMSEQFF.

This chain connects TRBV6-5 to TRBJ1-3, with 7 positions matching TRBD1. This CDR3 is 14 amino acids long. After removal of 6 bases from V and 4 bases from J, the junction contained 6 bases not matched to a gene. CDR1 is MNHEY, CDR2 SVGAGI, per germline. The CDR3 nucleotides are TGTGCCAGCAGCAAGGGGGCGGTGGGAAACACCATATATTTT. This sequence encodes CASSKGAVGNTIYF.

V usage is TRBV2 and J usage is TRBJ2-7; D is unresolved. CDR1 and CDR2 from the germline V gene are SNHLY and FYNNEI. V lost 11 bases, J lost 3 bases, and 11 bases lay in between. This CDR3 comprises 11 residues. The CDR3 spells CALEKVYEQYF. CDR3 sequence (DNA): TGTGCCCTAGAAAAGGTCTACGAGCAGTACTTC.

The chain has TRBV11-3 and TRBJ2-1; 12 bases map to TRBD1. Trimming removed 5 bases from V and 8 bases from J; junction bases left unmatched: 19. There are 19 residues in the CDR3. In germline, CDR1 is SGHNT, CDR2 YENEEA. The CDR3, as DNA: TGTGCCAGCAGCCCCAGTCATCCGGGGACAGGGGGCGTGAGGGATGAGCAGTTCTTC. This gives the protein CASSPSHPGTGGVRDEQFF.

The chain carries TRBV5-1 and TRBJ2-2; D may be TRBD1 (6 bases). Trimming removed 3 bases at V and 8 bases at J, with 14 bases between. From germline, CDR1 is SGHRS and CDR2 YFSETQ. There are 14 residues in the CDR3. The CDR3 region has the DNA TGCGCCAGCAGCTCGGGACAACCGACGGGGGAGCTGTTTTTT. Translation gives CASSSGQPTGELFF.

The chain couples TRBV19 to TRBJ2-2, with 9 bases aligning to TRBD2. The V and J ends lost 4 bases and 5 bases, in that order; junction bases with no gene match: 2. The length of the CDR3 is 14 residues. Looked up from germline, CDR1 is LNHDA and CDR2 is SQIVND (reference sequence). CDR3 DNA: TGTGCCAGTAGTAGACTAGCGGATACCGGGGAGCTGTTTTTT. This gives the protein CASSRLADTGELFF.

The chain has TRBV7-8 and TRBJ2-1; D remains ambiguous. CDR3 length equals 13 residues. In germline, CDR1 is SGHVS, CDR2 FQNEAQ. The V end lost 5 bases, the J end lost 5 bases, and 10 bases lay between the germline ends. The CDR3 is CASSPTIDNEQFF. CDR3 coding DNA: TGTGCCAGCAGCCCTACCATCGACAATGAGCAGTTCTTC.

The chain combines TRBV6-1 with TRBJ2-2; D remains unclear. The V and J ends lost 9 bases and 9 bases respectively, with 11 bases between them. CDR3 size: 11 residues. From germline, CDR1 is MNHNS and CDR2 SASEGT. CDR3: CASSQARELFF. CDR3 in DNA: TGTGCCAGTTCCCAGGCGCGGGAGCTGTTTTTT.

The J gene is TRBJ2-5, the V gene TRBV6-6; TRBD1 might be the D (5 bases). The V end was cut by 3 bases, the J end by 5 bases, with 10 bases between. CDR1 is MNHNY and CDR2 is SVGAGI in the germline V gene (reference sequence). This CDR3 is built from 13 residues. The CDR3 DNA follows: TGTGCCAGCAGTTATGGCAGGGCTGAGACCCAGTACTTC. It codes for CASSYGRAETQYF.

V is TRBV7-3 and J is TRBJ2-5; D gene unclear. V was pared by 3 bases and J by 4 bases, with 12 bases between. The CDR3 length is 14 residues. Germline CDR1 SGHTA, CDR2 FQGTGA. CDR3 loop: CASSLGSPGETQYF. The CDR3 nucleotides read TGTGCCAGCAGCTTGGGTAGCCCTGGAGAGACCCAGTACTTC.

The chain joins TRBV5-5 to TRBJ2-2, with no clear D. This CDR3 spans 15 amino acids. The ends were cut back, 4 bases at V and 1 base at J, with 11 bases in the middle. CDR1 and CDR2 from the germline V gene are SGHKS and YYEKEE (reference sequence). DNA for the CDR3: TGTGCCAGCAGCCCGGCCGGTAGGAACACCGGGGAGCTGTTTTTT. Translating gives CASSPAGRNTGELFF.

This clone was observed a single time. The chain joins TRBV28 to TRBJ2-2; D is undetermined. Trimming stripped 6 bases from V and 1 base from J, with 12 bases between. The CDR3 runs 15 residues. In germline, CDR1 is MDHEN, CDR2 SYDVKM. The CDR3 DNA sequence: TGTGCCAGCAGAACCCCCCTGTGGAACACCGGGGAGCTGTTTTTT. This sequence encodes CASRTPLWNTGELFF.

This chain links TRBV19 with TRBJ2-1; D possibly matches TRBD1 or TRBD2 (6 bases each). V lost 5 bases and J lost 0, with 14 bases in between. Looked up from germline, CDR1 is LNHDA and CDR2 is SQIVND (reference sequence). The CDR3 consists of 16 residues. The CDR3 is CASSGRTDRSYNEQFF. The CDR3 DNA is TGTGCCAGTAGTGGGAGGACAGACCGCTCCTACAATGAGCAGTTCTTC.

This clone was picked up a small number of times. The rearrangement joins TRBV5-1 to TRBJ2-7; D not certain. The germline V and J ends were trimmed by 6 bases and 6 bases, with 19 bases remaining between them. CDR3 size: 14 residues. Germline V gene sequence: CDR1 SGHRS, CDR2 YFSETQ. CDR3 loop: CASNPGVGSVEQYF. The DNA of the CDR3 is TGCGCCAGCAACCCTGGGGTAGGCAGCGTCGAGCAGTACTTC.

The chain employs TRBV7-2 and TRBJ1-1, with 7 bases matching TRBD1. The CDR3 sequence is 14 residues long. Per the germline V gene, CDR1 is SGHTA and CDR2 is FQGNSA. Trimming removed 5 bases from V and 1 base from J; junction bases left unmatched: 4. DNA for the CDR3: TGTGCCAGCAGCAAAGCAGGGGGGAACACTGAAGCTTTCTTT. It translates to CASSKAGGNTEAFF.

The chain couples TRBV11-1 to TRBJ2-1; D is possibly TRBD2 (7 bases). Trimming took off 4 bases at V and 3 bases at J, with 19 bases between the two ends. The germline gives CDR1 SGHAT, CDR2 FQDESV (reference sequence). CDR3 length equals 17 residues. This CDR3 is CASSSGGTWIHYNEQFF. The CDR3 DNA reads TGTGCCAGCAGCTCGGGGGGCACGTGGATCCACTACAATGAGCAGTTCTTC.

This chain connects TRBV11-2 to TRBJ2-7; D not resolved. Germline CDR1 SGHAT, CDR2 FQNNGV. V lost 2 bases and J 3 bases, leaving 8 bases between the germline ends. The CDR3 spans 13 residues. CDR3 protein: CASSLTRVYEQYF. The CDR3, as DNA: TGTGCCAGCAGCTTAACCCGGGTCTACGAGCAGTACTTC.

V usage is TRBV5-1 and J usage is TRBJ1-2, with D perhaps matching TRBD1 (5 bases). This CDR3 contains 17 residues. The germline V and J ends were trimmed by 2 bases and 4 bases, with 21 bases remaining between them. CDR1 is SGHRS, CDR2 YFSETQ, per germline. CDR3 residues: CASSFTPGEGTGYGYTF. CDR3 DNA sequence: TGCGCCAGCAGCTTTACTCCCGGGGAGGGGACGGGCTATGGCTACACCTTC. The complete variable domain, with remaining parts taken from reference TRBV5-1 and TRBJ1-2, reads KAGVTQTPRYLIKTRGQQVTLSCSPISGHRSVSWYQQTPGQGLQFLFEYFSETQRNKGNFPGRFSGRQFSNSRSEMNVSTLELGDSALYLCASSFTPGEGTGYGYTFGSGTRLTVV.

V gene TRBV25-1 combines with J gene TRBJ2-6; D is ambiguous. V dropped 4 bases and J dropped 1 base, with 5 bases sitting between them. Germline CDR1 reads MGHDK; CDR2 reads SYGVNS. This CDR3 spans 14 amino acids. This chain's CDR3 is CASSGYSGANVLTF. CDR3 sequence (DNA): TGTGCCAGCAGTGGTTATTCTGGGGCCAACGTCCTGACTTTC.

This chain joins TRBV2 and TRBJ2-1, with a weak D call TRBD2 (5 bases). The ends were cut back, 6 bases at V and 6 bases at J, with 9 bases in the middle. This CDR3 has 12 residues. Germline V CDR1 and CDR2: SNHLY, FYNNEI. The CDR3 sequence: CASRLVPNEQFF. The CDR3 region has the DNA TGTGCCAGCAGACTAGTCCCCAATGAGCAGTTCTTC.

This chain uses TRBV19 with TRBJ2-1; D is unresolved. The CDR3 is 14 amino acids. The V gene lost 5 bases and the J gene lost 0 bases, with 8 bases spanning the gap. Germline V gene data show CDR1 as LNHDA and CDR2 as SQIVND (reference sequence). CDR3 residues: CASSLNPSYNEQFF. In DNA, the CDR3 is TGTGCCAGTAGTCTAAACCCCTCCTACAATGAGCAGTTCTTC.

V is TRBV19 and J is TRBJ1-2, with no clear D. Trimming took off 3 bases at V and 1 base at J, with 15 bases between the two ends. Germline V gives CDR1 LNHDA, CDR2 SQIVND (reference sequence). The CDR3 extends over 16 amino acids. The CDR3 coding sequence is TGTGCCAGTAGTATCGCCAACCCCGGATTTAACTATGGCTACACCTTC. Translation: CASSIANPGFNYGYTF.

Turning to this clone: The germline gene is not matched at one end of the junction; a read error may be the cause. The CDR3 loop reads CASSMSGSSDEQYF. DNA for the CDR3: TGTGCCAGCAGTATGAGCGGGAGCTCCGACGAGCAGTACTTC. V and J are TRBV6-5 and TRBJ2-7; 8 bases are a match to TRBD2. The CDR3 loop spans 14 amino acids. CDR1 and CDR2 (germline): MNHEY, SVGAGI.

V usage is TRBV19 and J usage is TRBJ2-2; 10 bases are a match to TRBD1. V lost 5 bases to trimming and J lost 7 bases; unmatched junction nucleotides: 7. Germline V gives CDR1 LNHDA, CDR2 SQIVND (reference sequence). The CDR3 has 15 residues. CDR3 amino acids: CASSEDRGLVGELFF. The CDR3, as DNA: TGTGCCAGTAGTGAAGACAGGGGGCTTGTCGGGGAGCTGTTTTTT.